This TCR beta chain is drawn from a study of shared clonotypes between healthy human individuals. With regard to this clone: No antigen is known for it.

Here immunoSEQ multiplex PCR was the method, and the copy in TCRdb shows in-frame clones only, minus some. The sample yields more than 2,000,000 clones, 85% to 95% seen once. Whole-study results and caveats: Generally, naive subsets (rather than memory subsets) showed larger estimated richness.

What was sequenced was naive CD4+ T cells sorted from blood. Subset specified: CD45RA+ positively selected. This receptor was taken from a man younger than 35 in good health.

The CDR3 coding sequence is TGTGCCAGCGGGTCGCGAACCGGTGATGAGCAGTTCTTC. This encodes CASGSRTGDEQFF. The V and J genes are TRBV18 and TRBJ2-1, with D unclear. V was pared by 8 bases and J by 8 bases, with 16 bases between. The CDR3 extends over 13 amino acids. The germline V gene has CDR1 KGHSH and CDR2 LQKENI.